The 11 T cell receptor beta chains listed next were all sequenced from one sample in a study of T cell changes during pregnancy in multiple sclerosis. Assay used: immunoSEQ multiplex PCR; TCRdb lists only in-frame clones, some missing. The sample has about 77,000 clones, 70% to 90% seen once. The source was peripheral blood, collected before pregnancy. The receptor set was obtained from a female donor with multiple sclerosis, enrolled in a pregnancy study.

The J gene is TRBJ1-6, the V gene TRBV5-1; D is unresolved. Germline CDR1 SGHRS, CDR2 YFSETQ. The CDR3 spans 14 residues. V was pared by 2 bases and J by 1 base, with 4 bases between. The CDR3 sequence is CASSFESYNSPLHF. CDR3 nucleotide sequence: TGCGCCAGCAGCTTTGAGTCCTATAATTCACCCCTCCACTTT.

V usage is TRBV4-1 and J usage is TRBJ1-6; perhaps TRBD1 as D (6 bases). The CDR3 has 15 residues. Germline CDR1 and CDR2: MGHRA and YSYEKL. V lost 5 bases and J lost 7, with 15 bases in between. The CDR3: CASSTSRTENSPLHF. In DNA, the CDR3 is TGCGCCAGCAGCACTTCCCGGACAGAGAATTCACCCCTCCACTTT.

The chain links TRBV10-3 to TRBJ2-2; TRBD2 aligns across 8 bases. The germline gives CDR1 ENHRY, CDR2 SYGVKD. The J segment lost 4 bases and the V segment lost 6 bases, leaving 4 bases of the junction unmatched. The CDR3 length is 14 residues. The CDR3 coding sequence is TGTGCCATCAGCGGGGGGGTTTTCACCGGGGAGCTGTTTTTT. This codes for CAISGGVFTGELFF.

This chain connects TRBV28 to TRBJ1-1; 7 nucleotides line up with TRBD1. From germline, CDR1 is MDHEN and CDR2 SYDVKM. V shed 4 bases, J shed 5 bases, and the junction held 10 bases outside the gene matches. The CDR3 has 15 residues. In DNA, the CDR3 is TGTGCCAGCAGTTCCAACAGGGGCGTGAGGACTGAAGCTTTCTTT. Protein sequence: CASSSNRGVRTEAFF.

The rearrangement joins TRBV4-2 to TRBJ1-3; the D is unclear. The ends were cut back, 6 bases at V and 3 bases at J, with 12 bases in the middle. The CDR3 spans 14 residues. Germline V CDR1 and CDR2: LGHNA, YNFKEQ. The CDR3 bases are TGTGCCAGCAGTTCCCCCCCCTATGGAAACACCATATATTTT. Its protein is CASSSPPYGNTIYF.

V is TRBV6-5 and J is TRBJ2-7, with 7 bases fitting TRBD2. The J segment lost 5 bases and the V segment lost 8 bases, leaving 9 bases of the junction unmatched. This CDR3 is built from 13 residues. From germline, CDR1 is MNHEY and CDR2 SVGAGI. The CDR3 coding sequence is TGTGCCAGCCGGGGCGGGAGTCTGAACGAGCAGTACTTC. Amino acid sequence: CASRGGSLNEQYF.

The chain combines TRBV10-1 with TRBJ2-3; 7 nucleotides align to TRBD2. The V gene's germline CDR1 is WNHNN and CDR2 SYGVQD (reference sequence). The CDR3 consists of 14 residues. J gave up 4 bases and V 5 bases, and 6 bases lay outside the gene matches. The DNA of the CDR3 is TGCGCCAGCAGTCTCGGAGGGAGGGCAGATACGCAGTATTTT. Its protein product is CASSLGGRADTQYF.

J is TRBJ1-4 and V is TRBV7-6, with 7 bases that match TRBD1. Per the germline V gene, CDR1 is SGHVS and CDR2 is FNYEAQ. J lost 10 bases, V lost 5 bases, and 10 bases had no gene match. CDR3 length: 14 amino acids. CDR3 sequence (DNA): TGTGCCAGCAGCGCCAGTTTAGGGACAGCAAAACTGTTTTTT. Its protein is CASSASLGTAKLFF.

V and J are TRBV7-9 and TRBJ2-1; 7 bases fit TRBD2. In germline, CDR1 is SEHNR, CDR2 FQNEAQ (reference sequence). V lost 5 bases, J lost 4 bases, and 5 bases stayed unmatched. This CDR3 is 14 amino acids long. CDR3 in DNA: TGTGCCAGCAGCGGGGGGGTTTCGTACAATGAGCAGTTCTTC. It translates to CASSGGVSYNEQFF. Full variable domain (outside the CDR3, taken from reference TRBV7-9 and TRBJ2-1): DTGVSQNPRHKITKRGQNVTFRCDPISEHNRLYWYRQTLGQGPEFLTYFQNEAQLEKSRLLSDRFSAERPKGSFSTLEIQRTEQGDSAMYLCASSGGVSYNEQFFGPGTRLTVL.

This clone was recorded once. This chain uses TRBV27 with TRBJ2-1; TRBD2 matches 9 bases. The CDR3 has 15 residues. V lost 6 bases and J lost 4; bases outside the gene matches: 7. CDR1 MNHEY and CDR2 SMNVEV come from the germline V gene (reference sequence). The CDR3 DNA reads TGTGCCAGCAGCTACCTAGCGGGGAGTTACAATGAGCAGTTCTTC. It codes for CASSYLAGSYNEQFF.

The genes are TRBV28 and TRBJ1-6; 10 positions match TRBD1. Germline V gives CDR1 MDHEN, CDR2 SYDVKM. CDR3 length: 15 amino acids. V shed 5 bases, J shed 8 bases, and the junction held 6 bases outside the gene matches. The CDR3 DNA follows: TGTGCCAGCAGTGTGACAGGGGGCTTTGATTCACCCCTCCACTTT. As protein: CASSVTGGFDSPLHF.